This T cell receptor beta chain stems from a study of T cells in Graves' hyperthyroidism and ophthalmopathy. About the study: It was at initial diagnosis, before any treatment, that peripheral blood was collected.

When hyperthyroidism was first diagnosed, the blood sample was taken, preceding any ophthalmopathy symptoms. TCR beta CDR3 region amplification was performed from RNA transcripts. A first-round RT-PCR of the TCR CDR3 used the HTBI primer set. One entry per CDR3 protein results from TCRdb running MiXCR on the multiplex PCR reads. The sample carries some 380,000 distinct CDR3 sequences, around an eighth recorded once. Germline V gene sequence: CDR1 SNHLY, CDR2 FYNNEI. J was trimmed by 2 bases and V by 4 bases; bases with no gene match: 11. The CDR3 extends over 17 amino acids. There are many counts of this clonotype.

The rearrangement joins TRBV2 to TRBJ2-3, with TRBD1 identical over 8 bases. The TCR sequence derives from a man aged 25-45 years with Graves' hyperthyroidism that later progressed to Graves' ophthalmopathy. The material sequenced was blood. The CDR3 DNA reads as TGTGCCAGCAGTGCATTCTCGGAGACAGGGGACACAGATACGCAGTATTTT. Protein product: CASSAFSETGDTDTQYF.